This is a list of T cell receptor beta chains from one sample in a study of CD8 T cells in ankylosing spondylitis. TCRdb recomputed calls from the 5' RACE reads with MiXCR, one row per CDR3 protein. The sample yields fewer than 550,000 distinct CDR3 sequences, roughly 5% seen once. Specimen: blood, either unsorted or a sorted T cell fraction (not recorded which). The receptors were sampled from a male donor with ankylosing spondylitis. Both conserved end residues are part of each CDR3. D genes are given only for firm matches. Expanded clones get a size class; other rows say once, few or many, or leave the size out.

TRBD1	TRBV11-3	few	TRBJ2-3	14	CASSRRDRADTQYF	TGTGCCAGCAGCCGCCGGGACAGGGCAGATACGCAGTATTTT
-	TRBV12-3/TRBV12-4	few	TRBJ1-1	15	CASSPPPWRNTEAFF	TGTGCCAGCAGTCCACCTCCGTGGAGGAACACTGAAGCTTTCTTT
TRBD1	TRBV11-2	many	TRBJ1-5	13	CASSWTGNQPQHF	TGTGCCAGCAGCTGGACAGGGAATCAGCCCCAGCATTTT
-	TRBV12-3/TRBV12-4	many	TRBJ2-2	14	CASSFGRSTGELFF	TGTGCCAGCAGTTTTGGCAGGTCCACCGGGGAGCTGTTTTTT
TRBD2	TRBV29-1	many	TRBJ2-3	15	CSVEKGRGDPDTQYF	TGCAGCGTTGAAAAGGGCCGGGGGGACCCAGATACGCAGTATTTT
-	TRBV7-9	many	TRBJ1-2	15	CASSLMGSGNYGYTF	TGTGCCAGCAGCTTAATGGGGTCCGGAAACTATGGCTACACCTTC
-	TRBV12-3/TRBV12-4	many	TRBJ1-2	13	CASSLRENYGYTF	TGTGCCAGCAGTTTGAGGGAAAACTATGGCTACACCTTC
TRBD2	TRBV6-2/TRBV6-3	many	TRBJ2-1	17	CASSSTSGGFGYNEQFF	TGTGCCAGCAGTTCTACTAGCGGGGGATTCGGGTACAATGAGCAGTTCTTC
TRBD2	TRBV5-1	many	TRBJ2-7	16	CASRPGLAGGPYEQYF	TGCGCCAGCAGGCCGGGACTAGCGGGAGGACCCTACGAGCAGTACTTC
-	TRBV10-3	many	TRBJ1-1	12	CAIAPGATEAFF	TGTGCCATAGCACCGGGGGCCACTGAAGCTTTCTTT
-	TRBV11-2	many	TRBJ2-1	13	CASYDAGFGEQFF	TGTGCCTCCTACGACGCGGGATTTGGCGAGCAGTTCTTC
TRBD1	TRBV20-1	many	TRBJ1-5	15	CSAREPGQRNQPQHF	TGCAGTGCTAGAGAACCGGGACAGCGAAATCAGCCCCAGCATTTT
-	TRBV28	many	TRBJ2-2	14	CASSLPMNTGELFF	TGTGCCAGCAGTTTACCGATGAACACCGGGGAGCTGTTTTTT
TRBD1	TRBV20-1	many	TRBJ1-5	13	CSARTGWAQPQHF	TGCAGTGCTAGGACAGGGTGGGCTCAGCCCCAGCATTTT
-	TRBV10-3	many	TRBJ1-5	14	CAISDLGVGQPQHF	TGTGCCATCAGTGACTTAGGAGTGGGGCAGCCCCAGCATTTT
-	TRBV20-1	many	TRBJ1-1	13	CSARGGGFTEAFF	TGCAGTGCTAGAGGTGGGGGCTTCACTGAAGCTTTCTTT
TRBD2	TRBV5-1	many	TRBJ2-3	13	CASGGEGGDTQYF	TGCGCCAGCGGGGGGGAAGGAGGAGATACGCAGTATTTT
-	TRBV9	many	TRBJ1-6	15	CASSEGGPYNSPLHF	TGTGCCAGCAGCGAAGGCGGGCCCTATAATTCACCCCTCCACTTT
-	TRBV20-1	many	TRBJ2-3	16	CSARNRPGTYLDTQYF	TGCAGTGCTCGAAACCGTCCCGGGACTTACCTCGATACGCAGTATTTT
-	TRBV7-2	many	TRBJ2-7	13	CASSLGSSAEQYF	TGTGCCAGCAGCTTAGGATCATCGGCCGAGCAGTACTTC
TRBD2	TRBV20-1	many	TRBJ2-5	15	CSARVPTSSSETQYF	TGCAGTGCTAGAGTCCCGACTAGCTCTTCAGAGACCCAGTACTTC
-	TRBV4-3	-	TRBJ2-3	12	CASCQEGDTQYF	TGCGCCAGCTGCCAAGAAGGGGATACGCAGTATTTT
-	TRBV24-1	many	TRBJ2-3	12	CATSGLGDTQYF	TGTGCCACCAGTGGTCTTGGGGATACGCAGTATTTT
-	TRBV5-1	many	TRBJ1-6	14	CASSGGLLDSPLHF	TGCGCCAGCAGCGGGGGACTCTTAGATTCACCCCTCCACTTT
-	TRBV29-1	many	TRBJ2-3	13	CSVPTPFLDTQYF	TGCAGCGTTCCAACCCCTTTCCTAGATACGCAGTATTTT
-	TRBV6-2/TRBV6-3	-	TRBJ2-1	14	CASSYRPSESKQFF	TGTGCCAGCAGTTACCGGCCCTCAGAGAGTAAGCAGTTCTTC
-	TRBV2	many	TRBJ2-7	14	CASSDGGAGYEQYF	TGTGCCAGCAGTGATGGGGGGGCCGGCTACGAGCAGTACTTC
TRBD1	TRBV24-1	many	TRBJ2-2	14	CATSGQGGTGELFF	TGTGCCACCAGTGGACAGGGGGGCACCGGGGAGCTGTTTTTT
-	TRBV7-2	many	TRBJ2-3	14	CASSLGMWGETQYF	TGTGCCAGCAGCTTAGGGATGTGGGGGGAAACGCAGTATTTT
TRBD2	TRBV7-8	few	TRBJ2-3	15	CASSSLAGTYDTQYF	TGTGCCAGCAGCTCCCTAGCGGGAACTTATGATACGCAGTATTTT
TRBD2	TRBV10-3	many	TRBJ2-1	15	CAISELAEPYNEQFF	TGTGCCATCAGTGAACTAGCGGAGCCCTACAATGAGCAGTTCTTC
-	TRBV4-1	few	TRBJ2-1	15	CASSQGPALANEQFF	TGCGCCAGCAGCCAAGGGCCAGCTCTGGCCAATGAGCAGTTCTTC
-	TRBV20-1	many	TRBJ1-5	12	CSAPGGMEPQHF	TGCAGTGCTCCGGGGGGAATGGAACCCCAGCATTTT
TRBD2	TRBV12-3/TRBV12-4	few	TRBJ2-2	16	CASSPPGGRATGELFF	TGTGCCAGCAGTCCGCCGGGCGGGAGGGCCACCGGGGAGCTGTTTTTT
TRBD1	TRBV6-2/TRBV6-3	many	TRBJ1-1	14	CASSQQGAMVEAFF	TGTGCCAGCAGCCAACAGGGGGCAATGGTTGAAGCTTTCTTT
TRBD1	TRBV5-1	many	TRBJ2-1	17	CASRQSPTGVFNNEQFF	TGCGCCAGCAGACAGTCCCCGACAGGGGTTTTCAACAATGAGCAGTTCTTC
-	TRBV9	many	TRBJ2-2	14	CASSGGGPAGELFF	TGTGCCAGCTCCGGGGGAGGCCCTGCCGGGGAGCTGTTTTTT
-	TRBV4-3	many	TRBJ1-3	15	CASSPGRVAGNTIYF	TGCGCCAGCAGCCCCGGCAGGGTAGCTGGAAACACCATATATTTT
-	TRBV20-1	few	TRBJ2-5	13	CSARGGGGETQYF	TGCAGTGCTAGAGGTGGTGGGGGAGAGACCCAGTACTTC
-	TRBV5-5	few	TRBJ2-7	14	CASSLDDSHYEQYF	TGTGCCAGCAGCTTGGACGACAGCCACTACGAGCAGTACTTC